The present TCR beta chain was sequenced within a study of OX40 agonist ivuxolimab in advanced cancers. The data were produced by immunoSEQ multiplex PCR, yet TCRdb's version contains in-frame clones alone and is incomplete. The sample lists fewer than 85,000 clones, about 88% occurring once. The clonotype comes from an adult with an advanced solid tumor such as melanoma, head and neck, liver or kidney cancer. Sequencing was performed on CD4+ or CD8+ T cells sorted from blood, taken in a trial of the OX40 agonist ivuxolimab.

CDR3 amino acids: CASSLGTDLGDTQYF. The CDR3 region has the DNA TGTGCCAGCAGCTTGGGAACGGATCTAGGAGATACGCAGTATTTT. The chain links TRBV5-5 to TRBJ2-3, with no clear D. V was cut by 0 bases and J by 5 bases, with 13 bases left in between. CDR1 is SGHKS, CDR2 YYEKEE, per germline (reference sequence). There are 15 residues in the CDR3.